This T cell receptor beta chain was recovered during a study of T cell responses to AZD1222 COVID-19 vaccine. Across the study: Some second doses came at about 4 weeks and others at about 12 weeks; these were pooled.

Study-level points and caveats: CD4 TCRs associated with vaccination spanned spike, dominating at 160-218 and 743-854. Scientists sampled the repertoires only once the peak T cell response had passed.

This table comes from immunoSEQ multiplex PCR, and its TCRdb copy is limited to in-frame clones, with some not included. The sample gives roughly 100,000 clones, about 81% of which show up once; about 5% is in the top ten. This clone was seen just once. The antigen is unknown. This CDR3 has 14 amino acids. Trimming removed 0 bases from V and 7 bases from J, with 13 bases in between. Germline-derived CDR1 and CDR2 are SGHRS and YFSETQ. This chain uses TRBV5-1 with TRBJ1-1; maybe TRBD1 (6 bases). The origin of this receptor is an adult in good health. Source: peripheral blood, taken on day 0 of AZD1222 vaccination. The CDR3 spells CASSLEGTPYEAFF. The CDR3 bases are TGCGCCAGCAGCTTGGAGGGGACACCTTATGAAGCTTTCTTT.